This TCR beta chain came from a study of CD8 T cells in Susac syndrome. TCR beta sequencing was performed on blood CD8+ and CD4+ T cells. Healthy donors acted as controls, with matching for age and sex. Negative isolation was applied to CD8+ and CD4+ T cells, and FACS enrichment was applied to TEMRA cells. The CDR3 contains 15 residues. CDR1 and CDR2 from the germline V gene are SGHNT and YYREEE (reference sequence). V lost 4 bases to trimming and J lost 4 bases; unmatched junction nucleotides: 7. RNA in amounts of 0.5 to 1 ug was reverse transcribed with random hexamers. The authors amplified TCR beta CDR3 across 54 Vbeta and 13 Jbeta using immunoSEQ multiplex PCR. MiXCR was run by TCRdb on the immunoSEQ multiplex PCR reads, yielding one entry per CDR3 protein. In the table there are more than 120,000 distinct CDR3 sequences, 94% of which are singletons.

Input material: CD4+ T cells from PBMCs. The chain combines TRBV5-4 with TRBJ2-7; 11 positions agree with TRBD1. The sequence came from a human donor in good health. CDR3 residues: CASSPVGQGVYEQYF. Written as DNA, the CDR3 is TGTGCCAGCAGCCCAGTGGGACAGGGGGTATACGAGCAGTACTTC.